The 22 T cell receptor beta chains presented below share a single source sample, sequenced in a study of T-cell memory formation after mild COVID-19. One entry per CDR3 protein results from TCRdb running MiXCR on the 5' RACE reads. This sample has 300,000 to 400,000 distinct CDR3 sequences, with about an eighth found just once. Specimen: PBMCs or a T cell subset sorted from them (not recorded which). The receptors derive from a man between 18 and 29 years old who had mild COVID-19 (a few samples of this study predate the infection). Cell type and time point are not known.

The chain recombines TRBV4-1 with TRBJ2-3; D remains unclear. The CDR3 length is 12 residues. V was trimmed by 4 bases and J by 5 bases, leaving 7 bases between them. CDR1 is MGHRA and CDR2 is YSYEKL in the germline V gene. CDR3: CASSRSGDTQYF. The CDR3 bases are TGCGCCAGCAGCCGCTCCGGAGATACGCAGTATTTT.

The chain carries TRBV9 and TRBJ1-1; perhaps TRBD1 as D (5 bases). CDR3 size: 13 residues. CDR1 and CDR2 (germline): SGDLS, YYNGEE. Deletions cut 2 bases from V and 7 bases from J, with 12 bases between. CDR3 loop: CASSVGGWGEAFF. DNA for the CDR3: TGTGCCAGCAGCGTTGGGGGTTGGGGTGAAGCTTTCTTT.

There are many counts of this clonotype. The gene calls are TRBV5-1 and TRBJ2-5, with D unclear. Germline assignment: CDR1 SGHRS and CDR2 YFSETQ. V lost 0 bases to trimming and J lost 4 bases, with 13 bases between them. The CDR3 loop spans 15 amino acids. This CDR3 is CASSLGPGGGETQYF. In nucleotides, the CDR3 is TGCGCCAGCAGCTTGGGCCCAGGCGGTGGAGAGACCCAGTACTTC.

This clonotype was counted a few times. The chain couples TRBV25-1 to TRBJ2-3; 7 nucleotides align to TRBD2. CDR1 MGHDK and CDR2 SYGVNS come from the germline V gene. The V segment lost 4 bases and the J segment 4 bases; nucleotides outside the gene matches: 20. The CDR3 spans 19 residues. The CDR3 nucleotides read TGTGCCAGCAGTGTCCCTACCGGGGGAGCCTTAAGCGGGGCAGATACGCAGTATTTT. It yields the protein CASSVPTGGALSGADTQYF.

The gene calls are TRBV18 and TRBJ2-1, with 8 bases fitting TRBD1. The germline gives CDR1 KGHSH, CDR2 LQKENI. The junction had 3 bases not matched to a gene; V was cut back by 3 bases and J by 2 bases. The CDR3 is 15 residues long. The CDR3 loop is CASSPRDRTYNEQFF. DNA for the CDR3: TGTGCCAGCTCACCCCGGGACAGGACCTACAATGAGCAGTTCTTC.

This clonotype was observed a few times. The rearrangement uses TRBV27 and TRBJ2-1; D not certain. Germline CDR1 MNHEY, CDR2 SMNVEV (reference sequence). CDR3 size: 12 residues. The germline V and J ends were trimmed by 7 bases and 3 bases, with 7 bases remaining between them. DNA for the CDR3: TGTGCCAGCAAGGGTGTCTACAATGAGCAGTTCTTC. This encodes CASKGVYNEQFF.

The chain uses TRBV10-2 and TRBJ2-1; 15 positions match TRBD2. The V and J ends lost 8 bases and 10 bases, in that order; junction bases with no gene match: 6. The CDR3 is 14 amino acids. CDR1 and CDR2 (germline): WSHSY, SAAADI. CDR3 sequence: CASGGLAGGQEQFF. Here the CDR3 DNA reads TGCGCCAGCGGAGGACTAGCGGGGGGGCAGGAGCAGTTCTTC.

This clonotype was detected ten times or more. The chain carries TRBV7-2 and TRBJ2-2; D gene ambiguous. Germline V gives CDR1 SGHTA, CDR2 FQGNSA. Deletions cut 1 base from V and 5 bases from J, with 11 bases between. The CDR3 loop spans 15 amino acids. The CDR3 spells CASSLVVLVTGELFF. The CDR3 DNA sequence: TGTGCCAGCAGCTTAGTAGTATTAGTTACCGGGGAGCTGTTTTTT.

This clonotype was seen a few times. The gene calls are TRBV5-1 and TRBJ1-2, with D possibly matching TRBD1 (5 bases). Per the germline V gene, CDR1 is SGHRS and CDR2 is YFSETQ. The CDR3 sequence is 14 residues long. Trimming took 5 bases from V and 2 from J, leaving 13 bases between them. CDR3 loop: CASRPGTTNYGYTF. CDR3 bases: TGCGCCAGCAGGCCCGGGACCACCAACTATGGCTACACCTTC.

This clonotype showed up just a few times. The gene calls are TRBV18 and TRBJ1-5; maybe TRBD1 (6 bases). The germline gives CDR1 KGHSH, CDR2 LQKENI. The V end was cut by 6 bases, the J end by 3 bases, with 12 bases between. The CDR3 consists of 14 residues. In nucleotides, the CDR3 is TGTGCCAGCTCCTCGACAGGCTCCAATCAGCCCCAGCATTTT. It codes for CASSSTGSNQPQHF.

The table lists this clonotype with a few counts. The chain combines TRBV10-3 with TRBJ1-3; tentatively, D is TRBD1 (5 bases). The CDR3 loop spans 17 amino acids. V dropped 7 bases and J dropped 0 bases, with 19 bases sitting between them. Per germline, CDR1 ENHRY and CDR2 SYGVKD. Here the CDR3 DNA reads TGTGCCATCACCGAATATAAAGGCGACAGCTCTGGAAACACCATATATTTT. This gives the protein CAITEYKGDSSGNTIYF.

The genes are TRBV6-5 and TRBJ1-5; no definite D call. Trimming cost V 5 bases and J 2 bases, with 16 bases left between them. Per germline, CDR1 MNHEY and CDR2 SVGAGI. This CDR3 spans 16 amino acids. As DNA, the CDR3 is TGTGCCAGCAGTCCGCGGACGAACCTGGGCAATCAGCCCCAGCATTTT. It codes for CASSPRTNLGNQPQHF.

This clonotype was counted only a few times. This chain links TRBV12-3 or TRBV12-4 with TRBJ2-2; the D is unclear. The CDR3 is 16 amino acids. V dropped 6 bases and J dropped 3 bases, with 17 bases sitting between them. The CDR3 is CASRTAWQADTGELFF. Written as DNA, the CDR3 is TGTGCCAGCAGAACAGCCTGGCAGGCGGACACCGGGGAGCTGTTTTTT.

This clonotype was seen more than once but under ten times. This chain connects TRBV2 to TRBJ2-2; TRBD2 matches at 14 bases. Per the germline V gene, CDR1 is SNHLY and CDR2 is FYNNEI. Germline trimming cut 5 bases from V and 3 bases from J; bases unmatched to any gene: 2. The CDR3 extends over 16 amino acids. CDR3 DNA: TGTGCCAGCAGTCCGGGACTAGCGGGGGACACCGGGGAGCTGTTTTTT. Translated, it gives CASSPGLAGDTGELFF.

The chain couples TRBV5-1 to TRBJ2-2; D remains ambiguous. This CDR3 spans 16 amino acids. Deletions cut 0 bases from V and 2 bases from J, with 11 bases between. The germline gives CDR1 SGHRS, CDR2 YFSETQ. CDR3 sequence (DNA): TGCGCCAGCAGCTTGGCGCCCACTGCAAACACCGGGGAGCTGTTTTTT. This sequence encodes CASSLAPTANTGELFF. Filled out from reference TRBV5-1 and TRBJ2-2, the complete variable domain reads KAGVTQTPRYLIKTRGQQVTLSCSPISGHRSVSWYQQTPGQGLQFLFEYFSETQRNKGNFPGRFSGRQFSNSRSEMNVSTLELGDSALYLCASSLAPTANTGELFFGEGSRLTVL.

The chain carries TRBV19 and TRBJ2-2; a possible D gene is TRBD2 (6 bases). Germline V CDR1 and CDR2: LNHDA, SQIVND (reference sequence). V was clipped by 4 bases and J by 7 bases, with 10 bases between them. The CDR3 is 13 residues long. The CDR3 here is CASSTTRGGELFF. The DNA of the CDR3 is TGTGCCAGTAGTACGACGCGGGGCGGGGAGCTGTTTTTT.

This clonotype occurred many times. The genes are TRBV7-6 and TRBJ1-1; 9 bases line up with TRBD1. CDR3 length: 13 residues. CDR1 and CDR2 from the germline V gene are SGHVS and FNYEAQ. Trimming took 4 bases from V and 10 from J; bases not matched to a gene: 7. The CDR3 coding sequence is TGTGCCAGCAGCTCCCCCGGGACAGGGAGAGCTTTCTTT. Translating it yields CASSSPGTGRAFF.

This clonotype has ten or more counts. J is TRBJ1-2 and V is TRBV4-1, with D uncertain. In germline, CDR1 is MGHRA, CDR2 YSYEKL. Trimming left V 0 bases short and J 4 bases short, with 3 bases between. The CDR3 loop spans 12 amino acids. The CDR3 region has the DNA TGCGCCAGCAGCCAAGATCGCTATGGCTACACCTTC. It translates to CASSQDRYGYTF.

The table lists this clonotype with a few counts. The J gene is TRBJ1-1, the V gene TRBV7-2; possible D gene TRBD1, 6 bases. This CDR3 region has 15 residues. Germline V gene sequence: CDR1 SGHTA, CDR2 FQGNSA. The V and J ends lost 2 bases and 2 bases respectively, with 12 bases between them. Here the CDR3 reads CASSLSGGGNTEAFF. CDR3 nucleotides: TGTGCCAGCAGCTTATCGGGGGGCGGTAACACTGAAGCTTTCTTT.

This chain connects TRBV29-1 to TRBJ2-3; D is possibly TRBD1 (5 bases). CDR1 and CDR2 from the germline V gene are SQVTM and ANQGSEA. There are 13 residues in the CDR3. V was pared by 3 bases and J by 1 base, with 8 bases between. The DNA for the CDR3 is TGCAGCGTTGACAGGGTCGGCACAGATACGCAGTATTTT. Its translation: CSVDRVGTDTQYF.

This clonotype was observed a few times. The V gene is TRBV11-2, the J gene TRBJ2-3; D is possibly TRBD2 (7 bases). The CDR3 runs 16 residues. Trimming took off 3 bases at V and 2 bases at J, with 15 bases between the two ends. CDR1 is SGHAT and CDR2 is FQNNGV in the germline V gene. The CDR3 DNA sequence: TGTGCCAGCAGCTTGGGGGCGGGGGCCGTCACAGATACGCAGTATTTT. Translation gives CASSLGAGAVTDTQYF.

The CDR3 spells CASSHIGGGLTEAFF. DNA of the CDR3: TGCGCCAGCAGCCATATCGGAGGGGGTCTCACTGAAGCTTTCTTT. The genes are TRBV4-1 and TRBJ1-1, with D possibly being TRBD1 (6 bases). CDR1 and CDR2 from the germline V gene are MGHRA and YSYEKL. This CDR3 spans 15 amino acids. V lost 3 bases, J lost 4 bases, and 15 bases lay in between.